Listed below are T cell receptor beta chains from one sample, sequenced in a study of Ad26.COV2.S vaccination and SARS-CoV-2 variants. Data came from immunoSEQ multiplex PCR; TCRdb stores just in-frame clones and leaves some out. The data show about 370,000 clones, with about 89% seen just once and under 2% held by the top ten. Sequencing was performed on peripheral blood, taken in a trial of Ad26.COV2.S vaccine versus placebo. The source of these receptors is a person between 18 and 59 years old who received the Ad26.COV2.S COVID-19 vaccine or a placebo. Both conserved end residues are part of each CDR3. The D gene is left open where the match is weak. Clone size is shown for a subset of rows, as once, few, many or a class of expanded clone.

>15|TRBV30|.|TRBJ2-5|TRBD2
CAWSVRTSGIETQYF
TGTGCCTGGAGTGTAAGGACTAGCGGGATAGAGACCCAGTACTTC
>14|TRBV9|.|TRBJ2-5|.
CASSVEGVRETQYF
TGTGCCAGCAGCGTAGAAGGCGTCAGGGAGACCCAGTACTTC
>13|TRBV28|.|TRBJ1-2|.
CASSLTSNYGYTF
TGTGCCAGCAGTTTAACGTCTAACTATGGCTACACCTTC
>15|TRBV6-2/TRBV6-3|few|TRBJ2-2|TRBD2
CASSPAGANTGELFF
TGTGCCAGCAGCCCAGCGGGAGCGAACACCGGGGAGCTGTTTTTT
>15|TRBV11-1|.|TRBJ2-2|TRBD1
CASSFGDRHTGELFF
TGTGCCAGCAGCTTCGGGGACAGACATACCGGGGAGCTGTTTTTT
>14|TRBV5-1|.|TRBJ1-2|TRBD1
CASSPGQEGQGYTF
TGCGCCAGCAGCCCGGGACAGGAAGGACAAGGCTACACCTTC
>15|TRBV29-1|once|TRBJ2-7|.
CSVVEIRRSNYEQYF
TGCAGCGTTGTAGAAATACGGCGATCCAACTACGAGCAGTACTTC
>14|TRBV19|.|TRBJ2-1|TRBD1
CASSYRGPAGGEFF
TGTGCCAGTAGTTACAGGGGACCAGCAGGTGGTGAGTTCTTC
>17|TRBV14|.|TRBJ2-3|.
CASSQLLGRLGTDTQYF
TGTGCCAGCAGCCAACTTCTCGGGAGACTAGGGACAGATACGCAGTATTTT
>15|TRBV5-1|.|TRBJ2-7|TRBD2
CASSSRLAGTYEQYF
TGCGCCAGCAGCTCCCGACTAGCGGGTACCTACGAGCAGTACTTC
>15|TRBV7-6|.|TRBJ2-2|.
CASSLGRRYTGELFF
TGTGCCAGCAGCCTCGGCAGGAGGTACACCGGGGAGCTGTTTTTT
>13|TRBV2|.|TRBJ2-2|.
CASSERGTGELFF
TGTGCCAGCAGTGAAAGGGGAACCGGGGAGCTGTTTTTT
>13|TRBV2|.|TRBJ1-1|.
CASSSTGNTEAFF
TGTGCCAGCAGTAGTACAGGGAACACTGAAGCTTTCTTT
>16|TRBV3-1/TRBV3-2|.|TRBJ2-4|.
CASSAEGLLAKNIQYF
TGTGCCAGCAGCGCCGAGGGCCTTCTAGCCAAAAACATTCAGTACTTC
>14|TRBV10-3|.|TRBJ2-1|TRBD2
CASSGSGLSNEQFF
TGTGCCTCTAGCGGGAGTGGGTTGTCCAATGAGCAGTTCTTC
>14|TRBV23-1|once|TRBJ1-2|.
CASSQGTAGYGYTF
TGCGCCAGCAGTCAGGGGACGGCTGGCTATGGCTACACCTTC
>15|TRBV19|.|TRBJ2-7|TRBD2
CASSLGRTGSYEQYF
TGTGCCAGTAGCCTCGGGAGGACTGGATCCTACGAGCAGTACTTC
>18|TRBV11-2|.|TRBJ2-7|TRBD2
CASSDTSGSINPPYEQYF
TGTGCCAGCAGCGACACTAGCGGGAGTATAAACCCCCCGTACGAGCAGTACTTC
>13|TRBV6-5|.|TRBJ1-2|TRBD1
CASSQTGGNGYTF
TGTGCCAGCAGCCAGACAGGGGGGAATGGCTACACCTTC
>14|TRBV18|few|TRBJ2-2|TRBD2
CASSQRGKTGELFF
TGTGCCAGCTCCCAGCGGGGGAAAACCGGGGAGCTGTTTTTT
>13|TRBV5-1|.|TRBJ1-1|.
CASSGTANTEAFF
TGCGCCAGTTCCGGGACCGCTAACACTGAAGCTTTCTTT
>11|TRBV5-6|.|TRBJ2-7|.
CASSFQYEQYF
TGTGCCAGCAGCTTTCAATACGAGCAGTACTTC
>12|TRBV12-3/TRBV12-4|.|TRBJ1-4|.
CASSLGREKLFF
TGTGCCAGCAGTTTGGGGAGGGAAAAACTGTTTTTT
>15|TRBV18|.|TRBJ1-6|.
CASSQTGSNNSPLHF
TGTGCCAGCTCACAAACGGGTTCAAATAATTCACCCCTCCACTTT
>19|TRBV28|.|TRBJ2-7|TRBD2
CASSLQRGGTSGRTREQYF
TGTGCCAGCAGTTTACAGAGGGGGGGGACTAGCGGGAGAACCCGAGAGCAGTACTTC
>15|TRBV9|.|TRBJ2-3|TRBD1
CASSRKTGGKDTQYF
TGTGCCAGCAGCAGGAAGACAGGGGGCAAGGATACGCAGTATTTT
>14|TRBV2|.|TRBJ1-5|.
CASSGGGSNQPQHF
TGTGCCAGCAGTGGAGGGGGTAGCAATCAGCCCCAGCATTTT
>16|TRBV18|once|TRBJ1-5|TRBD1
CASSPTTGNSNQPQHF
TGTGCCAGCTCACCCACGACAGGGAATAGCAATCAGCCCCAGCATTTT
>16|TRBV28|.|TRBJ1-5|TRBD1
CASSPGTGHRNQPQHF
TGTGCCAGCAGTCCCGGGACAGGGCATCGCAATCAGCCCCAGCATTTT
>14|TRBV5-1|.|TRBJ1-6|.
CASSLVGYNSPLHF
TGCGCCAGCAGCTTGGTGGGTTATAATTCACCCCTCCACTTT
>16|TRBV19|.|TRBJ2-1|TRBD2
CASSKASGSSYNEQFF
TGTGCCAGTAGTAAGGCTAGCGGGAGCTCCTACAATGAGCAGTTCTTC
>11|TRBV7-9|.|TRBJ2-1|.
CASSLFDEQFF
TGTGCCAGCAGCTTATTCGATGAGCAGTTCTTC